This T cell receptor beta chain originates from a study of blood T cell repertoires in COVID-19. Study-wide background: In each case, the material was cDNA or gDNA derived from T cells, B-cell-depleted T cells, or PBMCs.

In terms of age and location, participants ranged from roughly 18 to 90 years and lived in about two dozen US areas. Cohort placement rested on clinical history that participants reported themselves. Profiled with immunoSEQ multiplex PCR; TCRdb holds only in-frame clones, not every one. The sample lists approximately 300,000 clones; 85% to 90% were seen once. Germline assignment: CDR1 MGHRA and CDR2 YSYEKL. This CDR3 comprises 13 residues. V shed 2 bases and J 5 bases; nucleotides not matched to a gene: 1. This TCR was sampled from a woman between 25 and 40 years old who had recovered from COVID-19. The sample was PBMCs or T cells enriched from blood (not recorded which). The chain is built from TRBV4-1 and TRBJ2-5, with 8 nucleotides matching TRBD1. The CDR3 is CASSQYRGETQYF. CDR3 coding DNA: TGCGCCAGCAGCCAATACAGGGGGGAGACCCAGTACTTC.